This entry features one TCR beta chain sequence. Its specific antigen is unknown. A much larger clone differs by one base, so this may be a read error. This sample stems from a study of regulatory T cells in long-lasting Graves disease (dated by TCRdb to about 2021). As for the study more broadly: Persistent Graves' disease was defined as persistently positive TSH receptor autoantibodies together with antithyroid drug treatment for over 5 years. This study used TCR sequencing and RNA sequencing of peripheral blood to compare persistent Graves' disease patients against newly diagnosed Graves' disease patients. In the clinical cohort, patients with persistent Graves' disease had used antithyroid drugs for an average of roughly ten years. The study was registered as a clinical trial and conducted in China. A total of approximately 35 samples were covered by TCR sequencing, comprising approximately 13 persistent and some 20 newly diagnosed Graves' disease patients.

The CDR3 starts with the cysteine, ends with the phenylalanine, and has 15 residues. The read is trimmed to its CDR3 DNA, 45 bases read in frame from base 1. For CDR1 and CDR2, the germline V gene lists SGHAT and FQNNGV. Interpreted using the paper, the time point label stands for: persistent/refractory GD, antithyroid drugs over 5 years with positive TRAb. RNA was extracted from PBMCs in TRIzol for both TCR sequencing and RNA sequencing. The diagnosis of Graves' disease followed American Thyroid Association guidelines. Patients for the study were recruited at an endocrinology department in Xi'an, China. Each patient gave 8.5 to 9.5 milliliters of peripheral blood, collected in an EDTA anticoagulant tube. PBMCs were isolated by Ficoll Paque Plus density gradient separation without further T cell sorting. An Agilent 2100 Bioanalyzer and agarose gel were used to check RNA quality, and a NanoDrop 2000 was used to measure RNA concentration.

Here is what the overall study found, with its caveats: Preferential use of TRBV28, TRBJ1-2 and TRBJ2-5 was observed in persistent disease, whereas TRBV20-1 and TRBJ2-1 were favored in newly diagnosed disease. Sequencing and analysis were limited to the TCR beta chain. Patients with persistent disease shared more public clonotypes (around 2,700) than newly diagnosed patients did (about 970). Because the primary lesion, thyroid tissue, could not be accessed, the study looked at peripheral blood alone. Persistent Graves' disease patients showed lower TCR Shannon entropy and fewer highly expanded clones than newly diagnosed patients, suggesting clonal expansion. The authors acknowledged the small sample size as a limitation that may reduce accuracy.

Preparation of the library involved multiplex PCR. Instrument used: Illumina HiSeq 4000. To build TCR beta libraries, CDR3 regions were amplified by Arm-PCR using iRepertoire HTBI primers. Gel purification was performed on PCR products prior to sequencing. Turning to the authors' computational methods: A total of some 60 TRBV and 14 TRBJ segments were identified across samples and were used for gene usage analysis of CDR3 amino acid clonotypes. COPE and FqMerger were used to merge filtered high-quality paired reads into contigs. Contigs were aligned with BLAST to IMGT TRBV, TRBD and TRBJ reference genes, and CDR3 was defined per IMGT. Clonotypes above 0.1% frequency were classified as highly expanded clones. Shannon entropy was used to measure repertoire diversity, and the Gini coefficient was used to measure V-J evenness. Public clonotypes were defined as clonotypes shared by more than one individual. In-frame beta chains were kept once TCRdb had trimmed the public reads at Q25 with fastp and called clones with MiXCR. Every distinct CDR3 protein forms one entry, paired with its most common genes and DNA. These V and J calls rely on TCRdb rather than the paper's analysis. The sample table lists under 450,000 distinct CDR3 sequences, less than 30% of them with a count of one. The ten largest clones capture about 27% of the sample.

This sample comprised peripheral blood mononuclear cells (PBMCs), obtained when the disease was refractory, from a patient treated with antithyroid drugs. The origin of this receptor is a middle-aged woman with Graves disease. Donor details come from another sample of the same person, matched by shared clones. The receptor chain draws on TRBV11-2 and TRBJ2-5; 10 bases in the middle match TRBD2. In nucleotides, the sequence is TGTGCCAGCAGCTCCGGACTAGCGGTCCAAGAGACCCGGTACTTC. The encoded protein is CASSSGLAVQETRYF.